Presented here are 26 T cell receptor beta chains from one specimen sequenced in a study of shared clonotypes between healthy human individuals. Profiling relied on immunoSEQ multiplex PCR, and the TCRdb table lists in-frame clones only, not all of them. The sample carries some 2.4 million clones, approximately 94% recorded once. Material for sequencing was naive CD4+ T cells from PBMCs. Subset indicated: CD45RA+ positively selected. The receptor set was obtained from a man aged 18 to 29 in good health. Some clones in this sample may be carry-over from other donors' samples.

Remarks on this clone: Other DNA sequences in this specimen translate into the identical CDR3. The chain joins TRBV9 to TRBJ2-5; D might be TRBD1 or TRBD2, each matching 5 bases. Germline-derived CDR1 and CDR2 are SGDLS and YYNGEE. Trimming took off 0 bases at V and 2 bases at J, with 8 bases between the two ends. This CDR3 comprises 14 residues. This CDR3 is CASSVEGRQETQYF. Written as DNA, the CDR3 is TGTGCCAGCAGCGTAGAGGGACGGCAAGAGACCCAGTACTTC.

The chain carries TRBV30 and TRBJ1-3; D may be TRBD1 (5 bases). Germline V gene sequence: CDR1 GTSNPN, CDR2 SVGIG (reference sequence). The CDR3 is made up of 13 amino acids. V was trimmed by 1 base and J by 2 bases, leaving 6 bases between them. The CDR3 spells CAWSGGAGNTIYF. The CDR3 region has the DNA TGTGCCTGGAGTGGAGGGGCTGGAAACACCATATATTTT.

This chain connects TRBV4-1 to TRBJ2-7; a possible D gene is TRBD2 (6 bases). Deletions cut 1 base from V and 6 bases from J, with 13 bases between. There are 14 residues in the CDR3. The germline V gene encodes CDR1 MGHRA and CDR2 YSYEKL. CDR3 coding DNA: TGCGCCAGCAGCCAAGGCCTAACGGAGGGCGAGCAGTACTTC. As protein: CASSQGLTEGEQYF.

V gene TRBV6-1 combines with J gene TRBJ1-1, with D unresolved. Trimming pared 2 bases from V and 7 bases from J, leaving 5 bases between. Germline CDR1 is MNHNS and CDR2 is SASEGT. The CDR3 has 11 residues. The CDR3, as DNA: TGTGCCAGCAGTGAATACGGTGAAGCTTTCTTT. This sequence encodes CASSEYGEAFF.

The chain has TRBV28 and TRBJ2-1; D perhaps matches TRBD2 (6 bases). Germline V gene sequence: CDR1 MDHEN, CDR2 SYDVKM. This CDR3 spans 16 amino acids. Trimming removed 7 bases at V and 4 bases at J, with 20 bases between. The CDR3 reads CASNKEGLGIYNEQFF. The CDR3 DNA reads as TGTGCCAGCAACAAGGAGGGACTCGGGATATACAATGAGCAGTTCTTC.

In its sample, this clone was seen once. In DNA, the CDR3 is TGCGCCAGCAGCTTGGACCCTATAGGCGAGCAGTACTTC. Protein sequence: CASSLDPIGEQYF. V is TRBV5-1 and J is TRBJ2-7, with D hard to call. This CDR3 comprises 13 residues. Germline V gene data show CDR1 as SGHRS and CDR2 as YFSETQ. V was trimmed by 0 bases and J by 6 bases, leaving 10 bases between them.

This chain uses TRBV18 with TRBJ1-3, with 8 bases matching TRBD1. Germline-derived CDR1 and CDR2 are KGHSH and LQKENI. J was trimmed by 3 bases and V by 3 bases; bases with no gene match: 13. The CDR3 is 18 amino acids. The chain's CDR3 is CASSPRTGSDFGGNTIYF. The CDR3 DNA reads TGTGCCAGCTCACCGCGGACAGGGTCTGACTTTGGTGGAAACACCATATATTTT. The variable domain in full, with the rest retrieved from reference TRBV18 and TRBJ1-3, is NAGVMQNPRHLVRRRGQEARLRCSPMKGHSHVYWYRQLPEEGLKFMVYLQKENIIDESGMPKERFSAEFPKEGPSILRIQQVVRGDSAAYFCASSPRTGSDFGGNTIYFGEGSWLTVV.

The V gene is TRBV4-1, the J gene TRBJ1-1, with 9 positions matching TRBD1. The length of the CDR3 is 15 residues. J gave up 3 bases and V 2 bases, and 4 bases lay outside the gene matches. Germline values: CDR1 MGHRA, CDR2 YSYEKL. The CDR3 bases are TGCGCCAGCAGCCAAAGCCGGGACAGGGACACTGAAGCTTTCTTT. It yields the protein CASSQSRDRDTEAFF.

The rearrangement links TRBV7-6 to TRBJ2-3, with 12 bases aligning to TRBD2. Trimming removed 4 bases from V and 4 bases from J; junction bases left unmatched: 3. The V gene's germline CDR1 is SGHVS and CDR2 FNYEAQ. This CDR3 spans 15 amino acids. The CDR3 DNA sequence: TGTGCCAGCAGCTCACTAGCGGGAGGCGCAGATACGCAGTATTTT. It specifies CASSSLAGGADTQYF.

Here the CDR3 reads CASSPVRETDTQYF. In DNA form, the CDR3 reads TGTGCCAGCAGCCCGGTGAGGGAGACAGATACGCAGTATTTT. The chain has TRBV28 and TRBJ2-3; perhaps TRBD2 as D (5 bases). Per the germline V gene, CDR1 is MDHEN and CDR2 is SYDVKM. The CDR3 runs to 14 residues. V was pared by 6 bases and J by 3 bases, with 13 bases between. The whole variable domain, filled in from reference TRBV28 and TRBJ2-3, reads DVKVTQSSRYLVKRTGEKVFLECVQDMDHENMFWYRQDPGLGLRLIYFSYDVKMKEKGDIPEGYSVSREKKERFSLILESASTNQTSMYLCASSPVRETDTQYFGPGTRLTVL.

The V gene is TRBV5-1, the J gene TRBJ2-7, with 9 bases matching TRBD1. V shed 3 bases, J shed 6 bases, and the junction held 7 bases outside the gene matches. The CDR3 sequence is 14 residues long. Germline V gene data show CDR1 as SGHRS and CDR2 as YFSETQ. The chain's CDR3 is CASSSQGAGGEQYF. In nucleotides, the CDR3 is TGCGCCAGCAGCTCACAGGGGGCAGGAGGCGAGCAGTACTTC.

The CDR3 bases are TGTGCCAGCAGTTCCACCAGCCGCCGGGACGGGGGACGGGACTACGAGCAGTACTTC. Protein product: CASSSTSRRDGGRDYEQYF. The chain uses TRBV27 and TRBJ2-5, with a possible D match to TRBD2 (6 bases). The DNA matches TRBJ2-7 better at its end, which makes the J call doubtful. The CDR3 contains 19 residues. Germline V CDR1 and CDR2: MNHEY, SMNVEV (reference sequence).

Written as DNA, the CDR3 is TGTGCCAGCAGCCCTACCTACAGGGGAGGTAATGAGCAGTTCTTC. Residues: CASSPTYRGGNEQFF. The V call is TRBV7-3, the J call TRBJ2-1; tentative D call: TRBD1 (7 bases). CDR3 length equals 15 residues. Trimming left V 5 bases short and J 7 bases short, with 18 bases between. The V gene's germline CDR1 is SGHTA and CDR2 FQGTGA.

This clone was recorded only once. The chain employs TRBV6-6 and TRBJ2-2, with D unclear. The V gene lost 4 bases and the J gene lost 5 bases, with 8 bases spanning the gap. From germline, CDR1 is MNHNY and CDR2 SVGAGI (reference sequence). This CDR3 comprises 13 residues. The DNA of the CDR3 is TGTGCCAGCAGTTTCAGCTTGACCGGGGAGCTGTTTTTT. Its protein is CASSFSLTGELFF.

This chain connects TRBV9 to TRBJ2-1; 7 nucleotides match TRBD1. Trimming took 4 bases from V and 6 from J; bases not matched to a gene: 7. The germline CDR1 and CDR2 sequences are SGDLS and YYNGEE. The CDR3 sequence is 14 residues long. The CDR3 reads CASSSRGLGNEQFF. For the CDR3, the DNA is TGTGCCAGCAGCTCGAGGGGGCTCGGCAATGAGCAGTTCTTC.

This chain connects TRBV5-4 to TRBJ1-4; 8 positions agree with TRBD1. The germline gives CDR1 SGHNT, CDR2 YYREEE (reference sequence). The CDR3 totals 14 residues. Trimming at V came to 4 bases and at J to 8 bases, leaving 7 bases not matched to a gene. The CDR3 region is CASSQTGTGEKLFF. CDR3 sequence (DNA): TGTGCCAGCAGCCAAACCGGGACAGGAGAAAAACTGTTTTTT.

The sample holds a few counts of this clone. Additional DNA sequences in this sample encode the identical CDR3. The J gene is TRBJ1-2, the V gene TRBV2, with D unclear. Deletions cut 4 bases from V and 8 bases from J, with 11 bases between. Per germline, CDR1 SNHLY and CDR2 FYNNEI. The CDR3 loop spans 12 amino acids. CDR3 coding DNA: TGTGCCAGCAGTGGGCCATCGGGCGGCTACACCTTC. Protein sequence: CASSGPSGGYTF. The full variable domain, completed using reference TRBV2 and TRBJ1-2, is EPEVTQTPSHQVTQMGQEVILRCVPISNHLYFYWYRQILGQKVEFLVSFYNNEISEKSEIFDDQFSVERPDGSNFTLKIRSTKLEDSAMYFCASSGPSGGYTFGSGTRLTVV.

The chain uses TRBV5-8 and TRBJ1-4; unclear D gene. The CDR3 is made up of 15 amino acids. V shed 3 bases and J shed 5 bases, with 14 bases lying between them. Germline CDR1 and CDR2: SGHTS and YDEGEE. In DNA, the CDR3 is TGTGCCAGCAGCTCGCCCCAACGGAGGAATGAAAAACTGTTTTTT. Residues: CASSSPQRRNEKLFF.

This clone was detected once. The chain employs TRBV25-1 and TRBJ1-2; 9 bases agree with TRBD1. V shed 2 bases, J shed 4 bases, and the junction held 5 bases outside the gene matches. Germline loops: CDR1 MGHDK, CDR2 SYGVNS. There are 15 residues in the CDR3. CDR3 residues: CASSEGLTGGYGYTF. DNA of the CDR3: TGTGCCAGCAGTGAAGGATTGACAGGGGGCTATGGCTACACCTTC.

This rearrangement joins TRBV28 to TRBJ1-1, with unresolved D. Germline CDR1 reads MDHEN; CDR2 reads SYDVKM. The CDR3 contains 16 residues. Trimming took off 6 bases at V and 1 base at J, with 18 bases between the two ends. This chain's CDR3 is CASRVEVQTSNTEAFF. The CDR3 DNA follows: TGTGCCAGCAGGGTGGAGGTTCAGACTTCGAACACTGAAGCTTTCTTT.

The V gene is TRBV27, the J gene TRBJ2-2; perhaps TRBD2 as D (6 bases). This CDR3 has 15 amino acids. The V gene lost 2 bases and the J gene lost 7 bases, with 14 bases spanning the gap. Germline loops: CDR1 MNHEY, CDR2 SMNVEV (reference sequence). The CDR3 sequence is CASSLLSRRGGELFF. Here the CDR3 DNA reads TGTGCCAGCAGTTTACTATCTAGGCGGGGCGGGGAGCTGTTTTTT.

The chain uses TRBV28 and TRBJ1-2; 7 bases are shared with TRBD1. Trimming removed 6 bases from V and 3 bases from J; junction bases left unmatched: 4. There are 13 residues in the CDR3. CDR1 MDHEN and CDR2 SYDVKM come from the germline V gene. The CDR3 loop reads CASRTGYDYGYTF. The CDR3 coding sequence is TGTGCCAGCAGGACAGGGTATGACTATGGCTACACCTTC.

CDR3 in amino acids: CASSLKDRGRYEQYF. The CDR3 nucleotides read TGTGCCAGCAGCCTGAAAGACAGGGGGCGATACGAGCAGTACTTC. The rearrangement links TRBV7-9 to TRBJ2-7; 10 positions match TRBD1. The CDR3 sequence is 15 residues long. Germline CDR1 reads SEHNR; CDR2 reads FQNEAQ (reference sequence). V lost 5 bases and J lost 4; bases outside the gene matches: 8.

The V gene is TRBV2, the J gene TRBJ1-3; D gene uncertain. V dropped 7 bases and J dropped 8 bases, with 9 bases sitting between them. CDR1 and CDR2 (germline): SNHLY, FYNNEI. This CDR3 has 11 residues. The CDR3 is CASKYPDTIYF. For the CDR3, the DNA is TGTGCCAGCAAGTATCCGGACACCATATATTTT. Full variable domain (rest looked up from reference TRBV2 and TRBJ1-3): EPEVTQTPSHQVTQMGQEVILRCVPISNHLYFYWYRQILGQKVEFLVSFYNNEISEKSEIFDDQFSVERPDGSNFTLKIRSTKLEDSAMYFCASKYPDTIYFGEGSWLTVV.

Comments on this clone: This CDR3 is also generated by other DNA sequences in the sample. The chain links TRBV28 to TRBJ2-3; no reliable D call. The CDR3 covers 11 residues. In germline, CDR1 is MDHEN, CDR2 SYDVKM. V dropped 6 bases and J dropped 2 bases, with 3 bases sitting between them. The CDR3 nucleotides read TGTGCCAGCAGGACCACAGATACGCAGTATTTT. Its translation is CASRTTDTQYF.

The chain has TRBV18 and TRBJ2-7, with D possibly TRBD1 on 5 matching bases. Germline CDR1 is KGHSH and CDR2 is LQKENI. The CDR3 spans 16 residues. V was pared by 5 bases and J by 5 bases, with 22 bases between. The CDR3 is CASSSQRGKRSHEQYF. The CDR3 DNA sequence: TGTGCCAGCTCATCGCAAAGGGGAAAAAGGTCCCACGAGCAGTACTTC.